The rows below give T cell receptor beta chains drawn from one sample of a study of blood T cell repertoires in COVID-19. The data were produced by immunoSEQ multiplex PCR, yet TCRdb's version contains in-frame clones alone and is incomplete. The sample holds around 70,000 clones, more than 80% seen once. Sequencing was carried out using peripheral blood. The receptors were sampled from a woman over 75 with active or convalescent COVID-19. CDR3s include the opening cysteine and the closing phenylalanine or tryptophan. The D gene is left open where the match is weak. Not all rows give a size; the values are once, few, many and, for expanded clones, a class.

j_call	d_call	clone_size	cdr3_length	v_call	cdr3_nt	cdr3_aa
TRBJ2-3	TRBD1	once	15	TRBV5-1	TGCGCCAGCAGCCTAGGGACAGGGGGCACAGATACGCAGTATTTT	CASSLGTGGTDTQYF
TRBJ2-2	NA	few	11	TRBV5-4	TGTGCCAGCTCCACGGCCGGGGAGCTGTTTTTT	CASSTAGELFF
TRBJ1-6	NA	NA	16	TRBV11-2	TGTGCCAGCAGTTTTAGTTTTGCTGTAACGAATTCACCCCTCCACTTT	CASSFSFAVTNSPLHF
TRBJ2-7	NA	NA	18	TRBV6-2/TRBV6-3	TGTGCCAGCAGTTACTCGATTACCGTCGGGTCGCGCTCCTACGAGCAGTACTTC	CASSYSITVGSRSYEQYF
TRBJ1-2	NA	NA	12	TRBV6-5	TGTGCCAGCAGTTTCAAAAACTATGGCTACACCTTC	CASSFKNYGYTF
TRBJ2-6	TRBD1	NA	16	TRBV24-1	TGTGCCACAGGCCCGGGACAGTTCTCTGGGGCCAACGTCCTGACTTTC	CATGPGQFSGANVLTF
TRBJ1-5	NA	NA	13	TRBV7-2	TGTGCCAGCAGCTTAGCGAGGGAACAGCCCCAGCATTTT	CASSLAREQPQHF
TRBJ2-3	TRBD2	NA	14	TRBV2	TGTGCCAGCAGTGTCGTAGCGGGAGTGGATACGCAGTATTTT	CASSVVAGVDTQYF
TRBJ1-3	NA	NA	17	TRBV23-1	TGCGCCAGCAGTCAATCCCCTGACAGGCCCGTCGGAAACACCATATATTTT	CASSQSPDRPVGNTIYF
TRBJ1-2	NA	NA	12	TRBV28	TGTGCCTCGACGGGAGGAAATTATGGCTACACCTTC	CASTGGNYGYTF
TRBJ1-1	TRBD1	NA	15	TRBV9	TGTGCCAGCAGCACTATCCAGGGGGCGGGGACTGAAGCTTTCTTT	CASSTIQGAGTEAFF
TRBJ1-2	NA	NA	16	TRBV3-1/TRBV3-2	TGTGCCAGCAGCCAAGTCGTGTCGCAGGGCCACTATGGCTACACCTTC	CASSQVVSQGHYGYTF
TRBJ1-6	NA	NA	15	TRBV6-1	TGTGCCAGCAGTGAAGCTCGCAGGGATAATTCACCCCTCCACTTT	CASSEARRDNSPLHF
TRBJ2-1	TRBD2	NA	15	TRBV4-3	TGCGCCAGCAGCCAGACTAGCGGGGCGTCCAATGAGCAGTTCTTC	CASSQTSGASNEQFF
TRBJ2-7	NA	NA	16	TRBV23-1	TGCGCCAGCAGTCTTAGGGTGTTTAACGGGAGCTACGAGCAGTACTTC	CASSLRVFNGSYEQYF
TRBJ2-3	TRBD2	NA	14	TRBV5-1	TGCGCCAGCAGGGGACTAGCCCGCACAGATACGCAGTATTTT	CASRGLARTDTQYF
TRBJ1-4	NA	NA	14	TRBV18	TGTGCCAGCTCACCCGGAGCAACTAATGAAAAACTGTTTTTT	CASSPGATNEKLFF
TRBJ1-1	NA	few	11	TRBV19	TGTGCCAGTAGTACAAACACTGAAGCTTTCTTT	CASSTNTEAFF
TRBJ1-1	NA	NA	14	TRBV7-9	TGTGCCAGCAGCATGAATACAGGGAACACTGAAGCTTTCTTT	CASSMNTGNTEAFF
TRBJ2-7	NA	few	13	TRBV12-3/TRBV12-4	TGTGCCAGCAGTCCAGTCGGAGGCTACGAGCAGTACTTC	CASSPVGGYEQYF
TRBJ2-7	NA	NA	14	TRBV27	TGTGCCAGCAGTGGGAGGACAGGACCCTACGAGCAGTACTTC	CASSGRTGPYEQYF
TRBJ2-3	NA	NA	12	TRBV30	TGTGCCTGGGACCCTAGTCCAGATACGCAGTATTTT	CAWDPSPDTQYF
TRBJ2-7	TRBD2	NA	16	TRBV5-4	TGTGCCAGCAGCGGGCGGGAATTTAGCGGGCCGTGGGAGCAGTACTTC	CASSGREFSGPWEQYF
TRBJ1-5	TRBD1	NA	15	TRBV30	TGTGCCTGGAGTGTACAGACAGGGTCGTATCAGCCCCAGCATTTT	CAWSVQTGSYQPQHF
TRBJ1-1	NA	NA	12	TRBV18	TGTGCCAGCTCACCTTACGGACAGGAAGCTTTCTTT	CASSPYGQEAFF
TRBJ1-2	TRBD1	NA	17	TRBV19	TGTGCCAGTACTCCAACCCGCGGCGGAGGGGGCATTTATGGCTACACCTTC	CASTPTRGGGGIYGYTF
TRBJ2-7	NA	NA	13	TRBV7-9	TGTGCCAGCAGCTTCCAGGGTGGCTACGAGCAGTACTTC	CASSFQGGYEQYF
TRBJ2-7	NA	NA	14	TRBV7-2	TGTGCCAGCAGCACACGACAGAGCTCCTACGAGCAGTACTTC	CASSTRQSSYEQYF
TRBJ2-3	TRBD1	NA	15	TRBV6-1	TGTGCCAGCAGTGAAAGCGGCAGGGGGCTAGATACGCAGTATTTT	CASSESGRGLDTQYF
TRBJ1-5	NA	NA	15	TRBV5-1	TGCGCCAGCAGCCCGACGACGGGAGGTAATCAGCCCCAGCATTTT	CASSPTTGGNQPQHF
TRBJ1-1	NA	NA	14	TRBV4-3	TGCGCCAGCAGCCAAGTGCGGGGTAACACTGAAGCTTTCTTT	CASSQVRGNTEAFF
TRBJ2-1	TRBD2	few	17	TRBV29-1	TGCAGCGTCGTAGCGGGGGCCTCAATGCGGACCTACAATGAGCAGTTCTTC	CSVVAGASMRTYNEQFF
TRBJ2-7	NA	NA	12	TRBV5-6	TGTGCCAGCAGCTCACAGGGTTACGAGCAGTACTTC	CASSSQGYEQYF
TRBJ1-5	NA	NA	14	TRBV21-1	TGTGCCAGCAACAGGGTTGGGAGCAATCAGCCCCAGCATTTT	CASNRVGSNQPQHF
TRBJ1-2	NA	NA	14	TRBV7-2	TGTGCCAGCAGGCCCGGCGGCAGGGTCAATGGCTACACCTTC	CASRPGGRVNGYTF
TRBJ1-2	NA	NA	13	TRBV19	TGTGCCAGTAGTAAGGGACTTTACTATGGCTACACCTTC	CASSKGLYYGYTF
TRBJ2-3	NA	once	13	TRBV18	TGTGCCAGCTCACCGGGGGCCGGAGATACGCAGTATTTT	CASSPGAGDTQYF
TRBJ1-2	NA	NA	13	TRBV19	TGTGCCAGTAGTAACGACAGATACTATGGCTACACCTTC	CASSNDRYYGYTF
TRBJ2-2	TRBD2	NA	15	TRBV29-1	TGCAGCGCTAGCGGGGGGGCCGCAAACACCGGGGAGCTGTTTTTT	CSASGGAANTGELFF
TRBJ2-5	TRBD1	NA	14	TRBV18	TGTGCCAGCTCACGGGCAGGGGGCCAAGAGACCCAGTACTTC	CASSRAGGQETQYF
TRBJ2-7	NA	NA	18	TRBV28	TGTGCCACCGCTCCCCTCGTTTTAGACAGGAGGAGCTCCTACGAGCAGTACTTC	CATAPLVLDRRSSYEQYF
TRBJ2-7	NA	medium-sized	12	TRBV11-3	TGTGCCAGCAGCTTAATGGAGGACGAGCAGTACTTC	CASSLMEDEQYF
TRBJ2-3	NA	NA	13	TRBV9	TGTGCCAGCAGCGTAGCTATAACTAGCACGCAGTATTTT	CASSVAITSTQYF
TRBJ2-5	TRBD2	NA	14	TRBV2	TGTGCCAGCAGTGAGTCTAGCGGGCAAGAGACCCAGTACTTC	CASSESSGQETQYF
TRBJ2-4	NA	NA	14	TRBV28	TGTGCCAGCAGTTTTCCGGACATAATAAACATTCAGTACTTC	CASSFPDIINIQYF
TRBJ1-2	NA	NA	17	TRBV5-4	TGTGCCAGCAGCACGCCGCCTGGAGCACGGGCTAACTATGGCTACACCTTC	CASSTPPGARANYGYTF
TRBJ2-7	TRBD1	NA	14	TRBV18	TGTGCCAGCTCCCTCGACAGGGGGCTACACGAGCAGTACTTC	CASSLDRGLHEQYF
TRBJ2-5	NA	NA	13	TRBV3-1/TRBV3-2	TGTGCCAGCAGCCTGGACATACAAGAGACCCAGTACTTC	CASSLDIQETQYF